The next 10 T cell receptor beta chains were all read from a single sample in a study of OX40 agonist ivuxolimab in advanced cancers. Preparation of the library involved the immunoSEQ multiplex PCR assay. The table comes from immuneACCESS by way of TCRdb, which keeps in-frame sequences with V and J called. Part of the clones is missing from these tables; in studies checked, under half for an unresolved V gene and the rest for unknown reasons. The sample contains about 83,000 clones, around 80% of them found a single time. 1.5% to 2% of the sample comes from the top ten. This specimen was CD4+ or CD8+ T cells sorted from blood, taken in a trial of the OX40 agonist ivuxolimab. The receptors originated from an adult with an advanced solid tumor such as melanoma, head and neck, liver or kidney cancer.

The genes are TRBV5-1 and TRBJ2-1; perhaps D is TRBD1 or TRBD2 (5 bases each). Germline V gene lookup returns CDR1 SGHRS and CDR2 YFSETQ. The CDR3 is made up of 15 amino acids. The V gene lost 1 base and the J gene lost 6 bases, with 14 bases spanning the gap. Here the CDR3 reads CASSLWVGESNEQFF. DNA of the CDR3: TGCGCCAGCAGCTTGTGGGTGGGGGAGAGCAATGAGCAGTTCTTC.

The chain combines TRBV4-2 with TRBJ2-2; TRBD2 is a possible D gene (7 bases). V dropped 6 bases and J dropped 3 bases, with 17 bases sitting between them. From germline, CDR1 is LGHNA and CDR2 YNFKEQ. CDR3 length: 16 amino acids. As DNA, the CDR3 is TGTGCCAGCAGGGGAGGGGCAGGGGCGCACACCGGGGAGCTGTTTTTT. Translating gives CASRGGAGAHTGELFF.

This chain links TRBV19 with TRBJ2-5; 15 bases map to TRBD2. Germline loops: CDR1 LNHDA, CDR2 SQIVND (reference sequence). Trimming cost V 4 bases and J 2 bases; bases outside gene matches: 8. The length of the CDR3 is 18 residues. The CDR3 bases are TGTGCCAGTAGTAAGGGACTAGCGGGGGGCCAAAATCAAGAGACCCAGTACTTC. Translated, it gives CASSKGLAGGQNQETQYF.

The rearrangement uses TRBV5-1 and TRBJ1-1, with D perhaps matching TRBD1 (6 bases). Germline values: CDR1 SGHRS, CDR2 YFSETQ. The CDR3 length is 13 residues. Trimming left V 3 bases short and J 1 base short, with 7 bases between. The DNA for the CDR3 is TGCGCCAGCAGCTCACAGGGGAACACTGAAGCTTTCTTT. Protein sequence: CASSSQGNTEAFF. The variable domain in full, with the rest retrieved from reference TRBV5-1 and TRBJ1-1, is KAGVTQTPRYLIKTRGQQVTLSCSPISGHRSVSWYQQTPGQGLQFLFEYFSETQRNKGNFPGRFSGRQFSNSRSEMNVSTLELGDSALYLCASSSQGNTEAFFGQGTRLTVV.

This chain uses TRBV6-1 with TRBJ2-1; 9 nucleotides match TRBD1. V gave up 4 bases and J gave up 7 bases; unmatched junction bases: 14. The CDR3 consists of 17 residues. Germline values: CDR1 MNHNS, CDR2 SASEGT. CDR3 amino acids: CASSGQIRDRVRNEQFF. The CDR3 DNA reads TGTGCCAGCAGTGGACAAATTCGGGACAGGGTACGGAATGAGCAGTTCTTC.

The rearrangement links TRBV7-6 to TRBJ2-1; a weak D match, TRBD1 (5 bases). V lost 3 bases and J 0 bases, leaving 21 bases between the germline ends. Germline values: CDR1 SGHVS, CDR2 FNYEAQ. The CDR3 runs 19 residues. This chain's CDR3 is CASSFRALLALSSYNEQFF. Here the CDR3 DNA reads TGTGCCAGCAGCTTCAGGGCCCTCCTCGCCCTGAGCTCCTACAATGAGCAGTTCTTC. The whole variable domain, filled in from reference TRBV7-6 and TRBJ2-1, reads GAGVSQSPRYKVTKRGQDVALRCDPISGHVSLYWYRQALGQGPEFLTYFNYEAQQDKSGLPNDRFSAERPEGSISTLTIQRTEQRDSAMYRCASSFRALLALSSYNEQFFGPGTRLTVL.

Comment on this clone: Additional DNA sequences in this sample encode the identical CDR3. The gene calls are TRBV2 and TRBJ2-7; TRBD2 aligns across 9 bases. V was pared by 4 bases and J by 4 bases, with 8 bases of the junction left unmatched. This CDR3 spans 15 amino acids. CDR1 and CDR2 (germline): SNHLY, FYNNEI. This chain's CDR3 is CASSVGRGGRYEQYF. As DNA, the CDR3 is TGTGCCAGCAGTGTCGGGCGGGGGGGGCGGTACGAGCAGTACTTC.

V is TRBV11-2 and J is TRBJ1-1, with unresolved D. Germline CDR1 reads SGHAT; CDR2 reads FQNNGV. The CDR3 has 13 residues. The ends were cut back, 4 bases at V and 3 bases at J, with 9 bases in the middle. The CDR3 is CASSWERDTEAFF. The CDR3 region has the DNA TGTGCCAGCAGCTGGGAAAGGGACACTGAAGCTTTCTTT.

The V gene is TRBV30, the J gene TRBJ1-2, with D tentatively TRBD1 (6 bases). Looked up from germline, CDR1 is GTSNPN and CDR2 is SVGIG (reference sequence). V was shortened by 3 bases and J by 6 bases, with 20 bases between the two germline ends. The CDR3 covers 15 residues. CDR3 region: CAWRVGGPERNGYTF. The CDR3, as DNA: TGTGCCTGGAGAGTGGGGGGGCCTGAACGGAATGGCTACACCTTC.

About this clone itself: Additional DNA sequences in this sample encode the identical CDR3. The V call is TRBV29-1, the J call TRBJ1-1; D is perhaps TRBD1 (6 bases). The CDR3 has 13 amino acids. CDR1 and CDR2 from the germline V gene are SQVTM and ANQGSEA. V was trimmed by 3 bases and J by 1 base, leaving 9 bases between them. The DNA for the CDR3 is TGCAGCGTTGAGGGACACGCGAACACTGAAGCTTTCTTT. The encoded protein is CSVEGHANTEAFF.